This T cell receptor (beta chain) appears in the sequencing data of a study of T cells in localized non-small cell lung cancer. Measured with immunoSEQ multiplex PCR; TCRdb has only the in-frame clones, and not every one. The sample consists of 10,000 to 15,000 clones, about 86% of them appearing once. Looked up from germline, CDR1 is SQVTM and CDR2 is ANQGSEA. The CDR3 contains 13 residues. Trimming cost V 4 bases and J 5 bases; bases outside gene matches: 8. The V gene is TRBV29-1, the J gene TRBJ2-7, with 7 positions matching TRBD2. The sample here was peripheral blood, taken before any cancer treatment. This TCR derives from a male donor aged 60 or over with stage III lung adenocarcinoma. CDR3 DNA sequence: TGCAGCGTTGTGCCTAGCGGACGGAACGAGCAGTACTTC. This gives the protein CSVVPSGRNEQYF.